Each of the 26 T cell receptor beta chains below was sequenced from the same sample in a study of cytomegalovirus exposure and HLA in healthy donors. 60 Vbeta and 13 Jbeta primers were used in PCR. Libraries were prepared by immunoSEQ multiplex PCR; TCRdb keeps only in-frame clonotypes and omits some of them. In the table there are approximately 190,000 clones, under 90% of which are singletons. Source material: PBMCs. The source of these receptors is a boy between 2 and 10 years old in good health and CMV-seronegative.

This clone was observed a single time. This sample also contains other DNA sequences that code for the same CDR3. The rearrangement links TRBV5-8 to TRBJ1-6; weak D call: TRBD1 (5 bases). Germline CDR1 SGHTS, CDR2 YDEGEE. The CDR3 runs 18 residues. Trimming shortened V by 2 bases and J by 3 bases, and 18 bases separated the two germline ends. In DNA form, the CDR3 reads TGTGCCAGCAGCTTATATCCTGGGGCGGCTGTCTATAATTCACCCCTCCACTTT. The encoded protein is CASSLYPGAAVYNSPLHF.

V usage is TRBV2 and J usage is TRBJ1-1; weak D call: TRBD1 (5 bases). This CDR3 has 13 residues. The V end lost 7 bases, the J end lost 0 bases, and 9 bases lay between the germline ends. Germline V gene sequence: CDR1 SNHLY, CDR2 FYNNEI. CDR3 sequence reads: CASTTAMNTEAFF. CDR3 nucleotides: TGTGCCAGCACGACAGCTATGAACACTGAAGCTTTCTTT.

This clone turned up a few times. The rearrangement links TRBV7-2 to TRBJ2-7; a weak D match, TRBD2 (5 bases). This CDR3 is 15 amino acids long. Germline V gene lookup returns CDR1 SGHTA and CDR2 FQGNSA. V was pared by 0 bases and J by 3 bases, with 12 bases between. The CDR3: CASSLALSENYEQYF. The CDR3 DNA follows: TGTGCCAGCAGCTTAGCGCTTAGCGAGAACTACGAGCAGTACTTC.

This chain uses TRBV27 with TRBJ1-6; a weak D match, TRBD1 (5 bases). CDR3 length equals 19 residues. Between the trimmed V and J ends, which lost 4 bases and 0 bases, there was a span of 19 bases. Germline loops: CDR1 MNHEY, CDR2 SMNVEV (reference sequence). For the CDR3, the DNA is TGTGCCAGCAGTTCAGGGTGGGTGGGGCTTAACTCCTATAATTCACCCCTCCACTTT. It translates to CASSSGWVGLNSYNSPLHF.

V and J are TRBV19 and TRBJ2-7; D may be TRBD2 (5 bases). Deletions cut 5 bases from V and 7 bases from J, with 15 bases between. The CDR3 runs to 13 residues. Germline V gives CDR1 LNHDA, CDR2 SQIVND (reference sequence). The CDR3 region is CASSFEVPGEQYF. CDR3 DNA sequence: TGTGCCAGTAGTTTTGAGGTCCCGGGAGAGCAGTACTTC.

The rearrangement links TRBV5-1 to TRBJ2-7, with 7 positions matching TRBD1. The V gene's germline CDR1 is SGHRS and CDR2 YFSETQ. V shed 4 bases and J 2 bases; nucleotides not matched to a gene: 15. CDR3 length: 17 residues. The CDR3 nucleotides are TGCGCCAGCAGCGCCCGCTTTGGGACAGTAAGCGCCTACGAGCAGTACTTC. This sequence encodes CASSARFGTVSAYEQYF.

The CDR3 nucleotides read TGTGCCACCAGCGGTTCAGGTTTTGGAAACACCATATATTTT. This gives the protein CATSGSGFGNTIYF. The V call is TRBV15, the J call TRBJ1-3; D is undetermined. The germline gives CDR1 LNHNV, CDR2 YYDKDF (reference sequence). V was trimmed by 5 bases and J by 3 bases, leaving 11 bases between them. The CDR3 is made up of 14 amino acids.

This clone was seen a single time. The chain uses TRBV5-3 and TRBJ1-3; the D gene is possibly TRBD1 (5 bases). TRBV5-3 belongs to the ORF category, with a function that is uncertain. CDR3 length: 15 residues. The V and J ends lost 8 bases and 0 bases respectively, with 15 bases between them. For the CDR3, the DNA is TGTGCCAGGCACGGGGGAGGGTACTCTGGAAACACCATATATTTT. Protein sequence: CARHGGGYSGNTIYF.

This clone has a single count. The gene calls are TRBV15 and TRBJ2-1; D may be TRBD2 (5 bases). The CDR3 totals 15 residues. Germline V CDR1 and CDR2: LNHNV, YYDKDF (reference sequence). The V end lost 0 bases, the J end lost 10 bases, and 16 bases lay between the germline ends. The CDR3 protein is CATSRDKYEREEQFF. The CDR3 nucleotides are TGTGCCACCAGCAGAGACAAATATGAGAGGGAGGAGCAGTTCTTC. Full variable domain (outside the CDR3, taken from reference TRBV15 and TRBJ2-1): DAMVIQNPRYQVTQFGKPVTLSCSQTLNHNVMYWYQQKSSQAPKLLFHYYDKDFNNEADTPDNFQSRRPNTSFCFLDIRSPGLGDTAMYLCATSRDKYEREEQFFGPGTRLTVL.

The chain uses TRBV10-3 and TRBJ2-3, with 13 bases matching TRBD2. The CDR3 totals 17 residues. From germline, CDR1 is ENHRY and CDR2 SYGVKD. The V segment lost 4 bases and the J segment 5 bases; nucleotides outside the gene matches: 9. Here the CDR3 DNA reads TGTGCCATCAGTGGGAACACTAGCGGGGGGGCCCTAGATACGCAGTATTTT. Translated, it gives CAISGNTSGGALDTQYF.

The chain links TRBV30 to TRBJ2-7; possibly TRBD1 for D (5 bases). Trimming left V 2 bases short and J 2 bases short, with 10 bases between. This CDR3 spans 13 amino acids. Germline V CDR1 and CDR2: GTSNPN, SVGIG (reference sequence). The CDR3 bases are TGTGCCTGGAGTAACCAGGGTGCCTACGAGCAGTACTTC. Translating gives CAWSNQGAYEQYF.

The chain employs TRBV19 and TRBJ1-3; D gene unclear. Trimming left V 7 bases short and J 0 bases short, with 7 bases between. CDR1 and CDR2 from the germline V gene are LNHDA and SQIVND (reference sequence). This CDR3 is built from 13 residues. The CDR3: CASKLRSGNTIYF. The CDR3 coding sequence is TGTGCCAGTAAACTTCGCTCTGGAAACACCATATATTTT.

The table lists this clone with a count of one. The chain combines TRBV4-3 with TRBJ2-2, with a weak D call TRBD2 (5 bases). This CDR3 comprises 19 residues. Deletions cut 1 base from V and 1 base from J, with 19 bases between. Germline-derived CDR1 and CDR2 are LGHNA and YSLEER. The CDR3 loop reads CASSQAGGWQEENTGELFF. CDR3 DNA: TGCGCCAGCAGCCAAGCGGGCGGATGGCAGGAGGAGAACACCGGGGAGCTGTTTTTT.

This clone appeared once. The chain recombines TRBV6-6 with TRBJ2-1; 8 bases agree with TRBD2. In germline, CDR1 is MNHNY, CDR2 SVGAGI (reference sequence). J lost 9 bases, V lost 5 bases, and 15 bases had no gene match. The CDR3 runs 16 residues. CDR3 protein: CASSTPGGAVLGEQFF. The CDR3 coding sequence is TGTGCCAGCAGTACCCCCGGGGGGGCCGTTTTGGGTGAGCAGTTCTTC.

V and J are TRBV11-2 and TRBJ2-5, with 9 bases that match TRBD1. The closer fit of TRBJ2-7 to the DNA end suggests the J call may be wrong. Germline V gives CDR1 SGHAT, CDR2 FQNNGV. The CDR3 length is 13 residues. CDR3 sequence: CASSRDRADEQYF. The CDR3 DNA reads as TGTGCCAGCAGCCGGGACAGGGCGGACGAGCAGTACTTC.

V and J are TRBV5-1 and TRBJ2-5; 9 bases are a match to TRBD2. The J segment lost 5 bases and the V segment lost 0 bases, leaving 2 bases of the junction unmatched. The CDR3 length is 14 residues. Per the germline V gene, CDR1 is SGHRS and CDR2 is YFSETQ. The CDR3 sequence: CASSLGLAGETQYF. DNA of the CDR3: TGCGCCAGCAGCTTGGGGCTAGCGGGGGAGACCCAGTACTTC.

V gene TRBV7-2 combines with J gene TRBJ1-1; 7 bases line up with TRBD1. V shed 1 base and J 5 bases; nucleotides not matched to a gene: 13. The CDR3 contains 17 residues. CDR1 is SGHTA and CDR2 is FQGNSA in the germline V gene. The CDR3: CASSLGAPGTATTEAFF. CDR3 DNA: TGTGCCAGCAGCTTAGGTGCCCCCGGGACAGCTACAACTGAAGCTTTCTTT.

This clone was counted a single time. This rearrangement joins TRBV5-4 to TRBJ1-4; 7 bases align to TRBD1. V was clipped by 2 bases and J by 8 bases; unmatched bases: 9. The V gene's germline CDR1 is SGHNT and CDR2 YYREEE (reference sequence). The CDR3 spans 15 residues. The CDR3 spells CASSLSGTDREKLFF. The CDR3 coding sequence is TGTGCCAGCAGCTTATCCGGGACAGACAGAGAAAAACTGTTTTTT. Variable domain in full (rest from reference TRBV5-4 and TRBJ1-4): ETGVTQSPTHLIKTRGQQVTLRCSSQSGHNTVSWYQQALGQGPQFIFQYYREEENGRGNFPPRFSGLQFPNYSSELNVNALELDDSALYLCASSLSGTDREKLFFGSGTQLSVL.

The rearrangement links TRBV13 to TRBJ2-3; maybe TRBD2 (6 bases). With 0 bases removed from V and 0 bases from J, the gap between germline ends came to 22 bases. CDR3 length: 20 residues. Germline V gives CDR1 PRHDT, CDR2 FYEKMQ (reference sequence). In DNA, the CDR3 is TGTGCCAGCAGCTTAGGAGGGTCCGGGGGAAGGGTCCCTAGCACAGATACGCAGTATTTT. Translated: CASSLGGSGGRVPSTDTQYF.

The chain combines TRBV18 with TRBJ1-4, with D possibly being TRBD1 (5 bases). This CDR3 region has 13 residues. Between the trimmed V and J ends, which lost 6 bases and 3 bases, there was a span of 8 bases. Germline V gene lookup returns CDR1 KGHSH and CDR2 LQKENI. CDR3: CASSTEPNEKLFF. The CDR3 nucleotides read TGTGCCAGCTCGACAGAGCCTAATGAAAAACTGTTTTTT.

The chain uses TRBV7-2 and TRBJ2-7, with D possibly TRBD2 on 5 matching bases. Germline CDR1 is SGHTA and CDR2 is FQGNSA. The CDR3 sequence is 15 residues long. Between the trimmed V and J ends, which lost 2 bases and 2 bases, there was a span of 13 bases. For the CDR3, the DNA is TGTGCCAGCAGCTTATCTCCTAGCCGACCCTACGAGCAGTACTTC. It translates to CASSLSPSRPYEQYF.

The chain couples TRBV4-1 to TRBJ1-3; 8 bases are a match to TRBD1. CDR1 is MGHRA and CDR2 is YSYEKL in the germline V gene. With 6 bases clipped from V and 0 bases from J, the junction kept 4 bases outside the gene matches. This CDR3 contains 15 residues. The CDR3 loop is CASRDRVASGNTIYF. CDR3 nucleotides: TGCGCCAGCAGGGACAGGGTCGCCTCTGGAAACACCATATATTTT.

The chain combines TRBV7-2 with TRBJ1-5; tentative D call: TRBD1 (5 bases). The CDR3 sequence is 13 residues long. The germline gives CDR1 SGHTA, CDR2 FQGNSA. V lost 1 base and J 6 bases, leaving 7 bases between the germline ends. CDR3 nucleotide sequence: TGTGCCAGCAGCTTAGAAGGGGTTCAGCCCCAGCATTTT. Its translation is CASSLEGVQPQHF.

V and J are TRBV19 and TRBJ1-6; 10 bases agree with TRBD1. Trimming cost V 5 bases and J 10 bases; bases outside gene matches: 5. From germline, CDR1 is LNHDA and CDR2 SQIVND (reference sequence). The CDR3 loop spans 14 amino acids. The CDR3 region has the DNA TGTGCCAGTAGTTTGGGACAGGGGAAGTCACCCCTCCACTTT. This codes for CASSLGQGKSPLHF.

The gene calls are TRBV7-2 and TRBJ2-2; a weak D match, TRBD1 (6 bases). CDR3 size: 13 residues. With 3 bases removed from V and 6 bases from J, the gap between germline ends came to 8 bases. Germline V gene lookup returns CDR1 SGHTA and CDR2 FQGNSA. CDR3 in DNA: TGTGCCAGCAGCTTGTACAGGGCCGGGGAGCTGTTTTTT. It yields the protein CASSLYRAGELFF.

This chain links TRBV4-3 with TRBJ1-6, with D possibly matching TRBD1 (6 bases). From germline, CDR1 is LGHNA and CDR2 YSLEER. Trimming left V 0 bases short and J 1 base short, with 16 bases between. CDR3 length: 19 residues. CDR3 DNA: TGCGCCAGCAGCCAAGACGACTACAGGGTTGGGTCCTATAATTCACCCCTCCACTTT. Translated: CASSQDDYRVGSYNSPLHF.